These 4 T cell receptor beta chains came from one sample sequenced in a study of T cell responses to AZD1222 COVID-19 vaccine. Assay used: immunoSEQ multiplex PCR; TCRdb lists only in-frame clones, some missing. The data show around 210,000 clones, roughly 94% seen once. The specimen comprised peripheral blood, sampled 28 days after the second dose of the MenACWY control vaccine. These TCRs come from an adult who received the MenACWY meningococcal vaccine as a control.

The rearrangement links TRBV4-2 to TRBJ2-1, with a tentative D call TRBD2 (5 bases). Germline V gene data show CDR1 as LGHNA and CDR2 as YNFKEQ. The CDR3 has 16 amino acids. The germline V and J ends were trimmed by 0 bases and 9 bases, with 18 bases remaining between them. The CDR3 DNA sequence: TGTGCCAGCAGCCAAGAAGGGCGGGCTCTAAGCAGTGAGCAGTTCTTC. As protein: CASSQEGRALSSEQFF.

The chain carries TRBV28 and TRBJ1-5; 8 bases match TRBD1. The germline gives CDR1 MDHEN, CDR2 SYDVKM. This CDR3 contains 16 residues. V trimming: 5 bases; J trimming: 4 bases; junction bases outside the gene matches: 10. The CDR3 coding sequence is TGTGCCAGCAGTCCTGGTACAGGGGGGTTAAATCAGCCCCAGCATTTT. This gives the protein CASSPGTGGLNQPQHF.

The chain combines TRBV15 with TRBJ1-3, with D hard to call. The CDR3 is 13 residues long. Germline CDR1 is LNHNV and CDR2 is YYDKDF (reference sequence). Trimming took 6 bases from V and 4 from J, leaving 10 bases between them. The CDR3 spells CATRPSGGNTIYF. CDR3 DNA sequence: TGTGCCACCAGGCCTTCCGGAGGAAACACCATATATTTT.

V and J are TRBV11-1 and TRBJ2-3, with D hard to call. Germline lookup yields CDR1 SGHAT and CDR2 FQDESV (reference sequence). The V and J ends lost 2 bases and 2 bases respectively, with 14 bases between them. The CDR3 is 16 residues long. The CDR3 DNA reads TGTGCCAGCAGCTTAAGTGTCAGAGCTTTCACAGATACGCAGTATTTT. It specifies CASSLSVRAFTDTQYF. The full variable domain, with the rest looked up from reference TRBV11-1 and TRBJ2-3, is EAEVAQSPRYKITEKSQAVAFWCDPISGHATLYWYRQILGQGPELLVQFQDESVVDDSQLPKDRFSAERLKGVDSTLKIQPAELGDSAMYLCASSLSVRAFTDTQYFGPGTRLTVL.